The present entry profiles one T cell receptor (beta chain) with its context. This sample stems from a study of blood T cell repertoires in COVID-19. Trimming shortened V by 4 bases and J by 1 base, and 19 bases separated the two germline ends. This CDR3 region has 16 residues. Germline V CDR1 and CDR2: GTSNPN, SVGIG (reference sequence). Data came from immunoSEQ multiplex PCR; TCRdb stores just in-frame clones and leaves some out. The table shows about 320,000 clones, with just over 85% occurring only once. The chain recombines TRBV30 with TRBJ1-2, with a tentative D call TRBD1 (6 bases). The sequenced material came from PBMCs or T cells enriched from blood (not recorded which). The TCR comes from a woman aged 18-29 years who had recovered from COVID-19. CDR3 nucleotides: TGTGCCTGGAATCCTCTCTGGACAGACCTTAACTATGGCTACACCTTC. This gives the protein CAWNPLWTDLNYGYTF.